A single sample is the source of the 21 T cell receptor beta chains below, sequenced in a study of blood T cell repertoires in COVID-19. Only in-frame clones appear in the TCRdb table, and some are missing; sequencing was by immunoSEQ multiplex PCR. The sample comprises under 200,000 clones, more than 85% of which are singletons, and around 24% rests with the top ten. Sequencing input: PBMCs or T cells enriched from blood (not recorded which). These receptors were collected from a woman aged 35 to 49 in a cohort exposed to, infected with or recovered from COVID-19 (not recorded which).

The V call is TRBV7-9, the J call TRBJ1-2, with TRBD1 matching 9 bases. V trimming: 3 bases; J trimming: 0 bases; junction bases outside the gene matches: 8. The germline V gene has CDR1 SEHNR and CDR2 FQNEAQ (reference sequence). The length of the CDR3 is 17 residues. DNA for the CDR3: TGTGCCAGCAGCTTTCCGGGACAGGGATTTACTAACTATGGCTACACCTTC. It is translated as CASSFPGQGFTNYGYTF.

This chain joins TRBV9 and TRBJ2-1, with TRBD2 matching over 9 bases. The ends lost 2 bases at V and 5 bases at J; junction bases unmatched: 5. Germline V CDR1 and CDR2: SGDLS, YYNGEE. This CDR3 is 15 amino acids long. The CDR3 DNA sequence: TGTGCCAGCAGCGTTAGCGGGAGCAGTAACAATGAGCAGTTCTTC. Translated, it gives CASSVSGSSNNEQFF.

The V and J genes are TRBV5-6 and TRBJ2-5, with 7 nucleotides matching TRBD2. Germline V lookup: CDR1 SGHDT, CDR2 YYEEEE. After removal of 2 bases from V and 6 bases from J, the junction contained 7 bases not matched to a gene. CDR3 length equals 14 residues. CDR3 nucleotide sequence: TGTGCCAGCAGCTTAGTGGGAGGGACGCAGACCCAGTACTTC. Encoded protein: CASSLVGGTQTQYF.

V is TRBV5-1 and J is TRBJ2-7; TRBD2 aligns across 14 bases. Germline V gene sequence: CDR1 SGHRS, CDR2 YFSETQ. V was pared by 3 bases and J by 4 bases, with 3 bases of the junction left unmatched. This CDR3 is built from 15 residues. CDR3: CASSWGTSGGYEQYF. Written as DNA, the CDR3 is TGCGCCAGCAGCTGGGGGACTAGCGGGGGTTACGAGCAGTACTTC.

The rearrangement uses TRBV4-1 and TRBJ1-1; D call uncertain. From germline, CDR1 is MGHRA and CDR2 YSYEKL. There are 15 residues in the CDR3. Trimming took off 4 bases at V and 4 bases at J, with 16 bases between the two ends. CDR3 nucleotides: TGCGCCAGCAGCCTATCTGGCGGGGAAAGCACTGAAGCTTTCTTT. Translated, it gives CASSLSGGESTEAFF.

The V call is TRBV10-2, the J call TRBJ1-1, with a weak D call TRBD1 (6 bases). V gave up 7 bases and J gave up 4 bases, with 13 bases separating them. This CDR3 has 13 residues. Looked up from germline, CDR1 is WSHSY and CDR2 is SAAADI. As DNA, the CDR3 is TGCGCCAGCATAGGGGGGGTAGGCACTGAAGCTTTCTTT. It specifies CASIGGVGTEAFF.

This sequence joins TRBV19 and TRBJ2-3, with 7 bases that match TRBD2. This CDR3 spans 14 amino acids. Per the germline V gene, CDR1 is LNHDA and CDR2 is SQIVND (reference sequence). V lost 6 bases, J lost 5 bases, and 8 bases stayed unmatched. CDR3 amino acids: CASSGARELDTQYF. In DNA, the CDR3 is TGTGCCAGTAGCGGTGCGCGGGAGTTAGATACGCAGTATTTT.

This chain uses TRBV2 with TRBJ1-2, with D possibly matching TRBD1 (5 bases). The V end was cut by 5 bases, the J end by 4 bases, with 17 bases between. The CDR3 is 15 residues long. Germline CDR1 is SNHLY and CDR2 is FYNNEI. CDR3 coding DNA: TGTGCCAGCAGTTTGCAGGGAATTCGTCTCTATGGCTACACCTTC. Its protein is CASSLQGIRLYGYTF.

CDR3 bases: TGTGCCACCAGCATACAGGGGGACGAGCAGTACTTC. Translation: CATSIQGDEQYF. The rearrangement uses TRBV15 and TRBJ2-7; TRBD1 matches 8 bases. With V trimmed by 4 bases and J by 5 bases, 1 base remained unmatched. The CDR3 consists of 12 residues. Germline V gene lookup returns CDR1 LNHNV and CDR2 YYDKDF (reference sequence).

This chain joins TRBV7-9 and TRBJ1-2, with TRBD1 as a possible D gene (5 bases). The CDR3 runs to 14 residues. The germline CDR1 and CDR2 sequences are SEHNR and FQNEAQ (reference sequence). V gave up 2 bases and J gave up 6 bases, with 13 bases separating them. CDR3 sequence reads: CASSLRGVGDGYTF. The CDR3 nucleotides read TGTGCCAGCAGCTTAAGGGGTGTTGGGGATGGCTACACCTTC.

V gene TRBV2 combines with J gene TRBJ2-1; D remains unclear. Trimming cost V 3 bases and J 3 bases, with 6 bases left between them. The CDR3 totals 13 residues. CDR1 and CDR2 from the germline V gene are SNHLY and FYNNEI. CDR3 nucleotides: TGTGCCAGCAGTGATACTGTCTACAATGAGCAGTTCTTC. It encodes CASSDTVYNEQFF. Drawing the rest from reference TRBV2 and TRBJ2-1, the complete variable domain is EPEVTQTPSHQVTQMGQEVILRCVPISNHLYFYWYRQILGQKVEFLVSFYNNEISEKSEIFDDQFSVERPDGSNFTLKIRSTKLEDSAMYFCASSDTVYNEQFFGPGTRLTVL.

V usage is TRBV5-6 and J usage is TRBJ2-5, with TRBD2 identical over 9 bases. The CDR3 extends over 16 amino acids. J was trimmed by 2 bases and V by 10 bases; bases with no gene match: 15. Germline V lookup: CDR1 SGHDT, CDR2 YYEEEE. The CDR3 spells CACRLAEGRGQETQYF. The CDR3 DNA reads TGTGCCTGTCGACTAGCGGAAGGGAGGGGGCAAGAGACCCAGTACTTC.

The V gene is TRBV27, the J gene TRBJ2-5; D perhaps matches TRBD1 (6 bases). The germline gives CDR1 MNHEY, CDR2 SMNVEV (reference sequence). This CDR3 has 13 residues. V shed 4 bases and J shed 4 bases, with 10 bases lying between them. The CDR3, as DNA: TGTGCCAGCAGTTACAGGGTGGGAGAGACCCAGTACTTC. This translates into CASSYRVGETQYF.

This chain links TRBV14 with TRBJ1-1; no firm D call. The V end lost 3 bases, the J end lost 5 bases, and 13 bases lay between the germline ends. The CDR3 covers 14 residues. Germline CDR1 and CDR2: SGHDN and FVKESK. CDR3 bases: TGTGCCAGCAGCCATCTAGGACTCCGGACTGAAGCTTTCTTT. Protein: CASSHLGLRTEAFF.

The chain uses TRBV16 and TRBJ1-1; D is uncertain. The V gene lost 1 base and the J gene lost 1 base, with 7 bases spanning the gap. The CDR3 is made up of 14 amino acids. In germline, CDR1 is KGHSY, CDR2 FQNENV. CDR3 sequence: CASSQFAGNTEAFF. The CDR3 DNA sequence: TGTGCCAGCAGCCAATTTGCCGGGAACACTGAAGCTTTCTTT. The full variable domain, its missing parts supplied by reference TRBV16 and TRBJ1-1, is GEEVAQTPKHLVRGEGQKAKLYCAPIKGHSYVFWYQQVLKNEFKFLISFQNENVFDETGMPKERFSAKCLPNSPCSLEIQATKLEDSAVYFCASSQFAGNTEAFFGQGTRLTVV.

The chain carries TRBV2 and TRBJ2-1, with 7 bases fitting TRBD2. The V gene end was trimmed by 7 bases and the J gene end by 6 bases; junction bases not matched to a gene: 12. The CDR3 extends over 15 amino acids. Germline-derived CDR1 and CDR2 are SNHLY and FYNNEI. The CDR3: CASTRDYGGGNEQFF. The DNA for the CDR3 is TGTGCCAGCACCAGGGACTATGGGGGGGGCAATGAGCAGTTCTTC.

This chain links TRBV6-5 with TRBJ2-7, with D possibly TRBD1 on 5 matching bases. The CDR3 covers 16 residues. CDR1 is MNHEY, CDR2 SVGAGI, per germline. V was cut by 4 bases and J by 0 bases, with 16 bases left in between. This CDR3 reads CASSFLPGLSSYEQYF. The CDR3 bases are TGTGCCAGCAGTTTCCTCCCAGGGTTAAGCTCCTACGAGCAGTACTTC.

This chain connects TRBV7-6 to TRBJ2-5, with 8 positions matching TRBD1. Losses at the gene ends were 1 base for V and 3 bases for J; bases not matched to a gene: 7. Germline V gene data show CDR1 as SGHVS and CDR2 as FNYEAQ. This CDR3 spans 16 amino acids. DNA for the CDR3: TGTGCCAGCAGCTTAGAGGCAGGGGGCGCGGAAGAGACCCAGTACTTC. As protein: CASSLEAGGAEETQYF.

V is TRBV4-1 and J is TRBJ1-2; perhaps TRBD1 as D (5 bases). Trimming removed 2 bases at V and 5 bases at J, with 27 bases between. The CDR3 has 19 residues. Germline V CDR1 and CDR2: MGHRA, YSYEKL. CDR3 DNA: TGCGCCAGCAGCCAATTTAGGGTCATAGGAGCTAAAAAGGGGTATGGCTACACCTTC. Translated, it gives CASSQFRVIGAKKGYGYTF.

The V and J genes are TRBV25-1 and TRBJ1-2; TRBD1 might be the D (6 bases). CDR1 MGHDK and CDR2 SYGVNS come from the germline V gene. The V and J ends lost 6 bases and 0 bases respectively, with 14 bases between them. The CDR3 consists of 15 residues. CDR3 residues: CASRGLRGTNYGYTF. In DNA form, the CDR3 reads TGTGCCAGCAGGGGGCTTAGGGGGACTAACTATGGCTACACCTTC.

The chain uses TRBV5-5 and TRBJ1-1; D call uncertain. Germline CDR1 and CDR2: SGHKS and YYEKEE (reference sequence). The CDR3 has 12 amino acids. V lost 3 bases and J lost 6, with 9 bases in between. CDR3 amino acids: CASSSAAPEAFF. The CDR3 DNA sequence: TGTGCCAGCAGCTCCGCGGCGCCTGAAGCTTTCTTT.